Sequencing of this T cell receptor (beta chain) was carried out in a study of OX40 agonist ivuxolimab in advanced cancers. The wider study: Prior anti-PD-1, anti-PD-L1 or anti-CTLA-4 therapy was allowed; over 30% had some. The study, taken as a whole, reports: Blood T cells, both CD4+ and CD8+, expanded clonally by week 6 at 0.1 to 3.0 mg/kg.

Remarks on this clone: Its antigen is not known.

This CDR3 region has 14 residues. From germline, CDR1 is SGHTA and CDR2 FQGNSA. The V end lost 1 base, the J end lost 9 bases, and 16 bases lay between the germline ends. Data came from immunoSEQ multiplex PCR; TCRdb stores just in-frame clones and leaves some out. The table has about 83,000 clones, around 84% seen once. This sample comprised CD4+ or CD8+ T cells sorted from blood, obtained in a trial of the OX40 agonist ivuxolimab. This receptor was taken from an adult with an advanced solid tumor such as melanoma, head and neck, liver or kidney cancer. V gene TRBV7-2 combines with J gene TRBJ2-7; TRBD1 might be the D (6 bases). CDR3 sequence: CASSLGGPIGVQYF. In nucleotides, the CDR3 is TGTGCCAGCAGCTTAGGGGGGCCGATCGGTGTGCAGTACTTC.